These 14 T cell receptor beta chains were sequenced from one sample in a study of CD8+CD57+ T cells in acquired aplastic anemia. CDR3 and TCR beta VDJ profiling relied on a genomic DNA template. TCRdb recomputed calls from the reads with MiXCR, one row per CDR3 protein. The sample holds roughly 180,000 distinct CDR3 sequences, roughly 64% seen once. Sequencing was done on a sample of sorted CD4+, CD8+, or CD8+CD57+ T cells (not recorded which) from PBMCs. The receptors shown here come from a human donor with severe aplastic anemia or a healthy control (not recorded which).

This clonotype was observed a few times. This chain connects TRBV7-2 to TRBJ2-5, with 8 bases lining up with TRBD2. From germline, CDR1 is SGHTA and CDR2 FQGNSA. V gave up 5 bases and J gave up 5 bases; unmatched junction bases: 4. This CDR3 has 13 amino acids. For the CDR3, the DNA is TGTGCCAGCAGCCCGGGAGGGCCGGAGACCCAGTACTTC. It codes for CASSPGGPETQYF.

This clonotype was counted ten times or more. The gene calls are TRBV2 and TRBJ2-7; D possibly corresponds to TRBD1 (6 bases). CDR1 is SNHLY, CDR2 FYNNEI, per germline. The ends were cut back, 2 bases at V and 2 bases at J, with 10 bases in the middle. This CDR3 region has 14 residues. The DNA of the CDR3 is TGTGCCAGCAGTGAATTAAAGGGGGCCTACGAGCAGTACTTC. Translated, it gives CASSELKGAYEQYF.

The V and J genes are TRBV20-1 and TRBJ2-7; a possible D gene is TRBD2 (6 bases). The germline V gene encodes CDR1 DFQATT and CDR2 SNEGSKA (reference sequence). The CDR3 is made up of 12 amino acids. Trimming shortened V by 5 bases and J by 7 bases, and 15 bases separated the two germline ends. The CDR3 reads CSAGGQLGEQYF. In DNA, the CDR3 is TGCAGTGCTGGAGGGCAATTGGGGGAGCAGTACTTC.

At least ten counts were recorded for this clonotype. V and J are TRBV13 and TRBJ2-2; no firm D call. The CDR3 contains 13 residues. CDR1 and CDR2 from the germline V gene are PRHDT and FYEKMQ (reference sequence). V was cut by 1 base and J by 5 bases, with 5 bases left in between. The CDR3 reads CASSLESTGELFF. CDR3 DNA: TGTGCCAGCAGCTTAGAGAGTACCGGGGAGCTGTTTTTT.

CDR3 amino acids: CAIRPGQAPDTQYF. The CDR3 bases are TGTGCCATCCGACCGGGACAGGCACCAGATACGCAGTATTTT. The chain is built from TRBV28 and TRBJ2-3; 8 bases fit TRBD1. Germline V gene data show CDR1 as MDHEN and CDR2 as SYDVKM. This CDR3 spans 14 amino acids. V gave up 10 bases and J gave up 4 bases; unmatched junction bases: 10.

The rearrangement uses TRBV20-1 and TRBJ2-5; D is possibly TRBD2 (7 bases). The CDR3 runs to 13 residues. Trimming removed 7 bases at V and 5 bases at J, with 17 bases between. Germline V gene sequence: CDR1 DFQATT, CDR2 SNEGSKA (reference sequence). The CDR3 here is CSGTARGRETQYF. CDR3 nucleotide sequence: TGCAGTGGGACGGCGCGGGGGCGGGAGACCCAGTACTTC.

This chain connects TRBV29-1 to TRBJ2-7; no firm D call. The CDR3 consists of 14 residues. Trimming removed 4 bases from V and 0 bases from J, with 13 bases in between. CDR1 and CDR2 (germline): SQVTM, ANQGSEA. CDR3 bases: TGCAGCGTTGTTTGGATGACAAGCTCCTACGAGCAGTACTTC. It codes for CSVVWMTSSYEQYF.

This clonotype appeared once. The CDR3 region is CASSLANTQYF. CDR3 bases: TGTGCCAGCAGCTTAGCGAATACGCAGTATTTT. The gene calls are TRBV7-9 and TRBJ2-3; D is ambiguous. V was pared by 0 bases and J by 7 bases, with 2 bases between. The germline V gene has CDR1 SEHNR and CDR2 FQNEAQ (reference sequence). The CDR3 is 11 residues long.

J is TRBJ2-1 and V is TRBV7-9, with unresolved D. The CDR3 is 12 amino acids. Trimming took off 5 bases at V and 5 bases at J, with 7 bases between the two ends. CDR1 and CDR2 from the germline V gene are SEHNR and FQNEAQ (reference sequence). CDR3 nucleotides: TGTGCCAGCAGCAGAACGAACAATGAGCAGTTCTTC. This codes for CASSRTNNEQFF.

This chain joins TRBV5-1 and TRBJ1-2; maybe TRBD1 (6 bases). The germline V and J ends were trimmed by 5 bases and 8 bases, with 19 bases remaining between them. This CDR3 has 14 residues. Germline CDR1 and CDR2: SGHRS and YFSETQ. CDR3 in amino acids: CASRKSGDIGGYTF. The CDR3 coding sequence is TGCGCCAGCAGGAAATCCGGGGACATCGGCGGCTACACCTTC.

The chain combines TRBV25-1 with TRBJ1-3; D is perhaps TRBD1 (6 bases). The germline V and J ends were trimmed by 3 bases and 4 bases, with 10 bases remaining between them. Germline CDR1 MGHDK, CDR2 SYGVNS. CDR3 length equals 14 residues. CDR3 loop: CASSDAGGGNTIYF. The CDR3 DNA reads TGTGCCAGCAGTGATGCGGGGGGCGGAAACACCATATATTTT.

This chain uses TRBV7-2 with TRBJ2-5, with D possibly TRBD1 on 5 matching bases. The CDR3 runs to 14 residues. Germline V CDR1 and CDR2: SGHTA, FQGNSA. V dropped 9 bases and J dropped 2 bases, with 16 bases sitting between them. Here the CDR3 reads CARSEGALQETQYF. The CDR3 DNA is TGTGCCAGAAGCGAAGGGGCTCTGCAAGAGACCCAGTACTTC.

V and J are TRBV7-2 and TRBJ1-2; possible D gene TRBD1, 5 bases. CDR3 length: 14 residues. Trimming took off 5 bases at V and 1 base at J, with 11 bases between the two ends. The germline V gene has CDR1 SGHTA and CDR2 FQGNSA. The CDR3 region is CASSQPTVNYGYTF. CDR3 nucleotide sequence: TGTGCCAGCAGCCAGCCGACAGTTAACTATGGCTACACCTTC. The full variable domain, in which reference TRBV7-2 and TRBJ1-2 provide the parts outside the CDR3, is GAGVSQSPSNKVTEKGKDVELRCDPISGHTALYWYRQSLGQGLEFLIYFQGNSAPDKSGLPSDRFSAERTGGSVSTLTIQRTQQEDSAVYLCASSQPTVNYGYTFGSGTRLTVV.

In its sample, this clonotype was seen once. DNA of the CDR3: TGTGCCAGCAGGAACCAGGAGAACACTGAAGCTTTCTTT. Translated: CASRNQENTEAFF. The gene calls are TRBV6-4 and TRBJ1-1; no clear D. Trimming left V 6 bases short and J 1 base short, with 9 bases between. Germline CDR1 and CDR2: MRHNA and SNTAGT. CDR3 length equals 13 residues.